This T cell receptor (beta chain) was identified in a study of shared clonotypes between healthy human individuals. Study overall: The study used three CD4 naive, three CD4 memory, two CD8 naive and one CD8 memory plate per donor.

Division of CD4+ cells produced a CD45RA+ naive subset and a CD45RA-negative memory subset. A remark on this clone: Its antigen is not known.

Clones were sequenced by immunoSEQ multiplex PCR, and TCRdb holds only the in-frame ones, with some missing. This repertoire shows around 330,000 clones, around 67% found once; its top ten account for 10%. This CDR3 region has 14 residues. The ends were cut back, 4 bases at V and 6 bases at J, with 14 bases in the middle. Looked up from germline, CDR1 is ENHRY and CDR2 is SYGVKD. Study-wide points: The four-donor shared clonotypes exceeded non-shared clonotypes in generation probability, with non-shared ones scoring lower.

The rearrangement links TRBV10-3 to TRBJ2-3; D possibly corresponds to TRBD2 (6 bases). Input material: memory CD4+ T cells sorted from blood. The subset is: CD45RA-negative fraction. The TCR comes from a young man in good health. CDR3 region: CAISVPPGEDTQYF. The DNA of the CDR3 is TGTGCCATCAGTGTCCCCCCGGGAGAGGATACGCAGTATTTT.